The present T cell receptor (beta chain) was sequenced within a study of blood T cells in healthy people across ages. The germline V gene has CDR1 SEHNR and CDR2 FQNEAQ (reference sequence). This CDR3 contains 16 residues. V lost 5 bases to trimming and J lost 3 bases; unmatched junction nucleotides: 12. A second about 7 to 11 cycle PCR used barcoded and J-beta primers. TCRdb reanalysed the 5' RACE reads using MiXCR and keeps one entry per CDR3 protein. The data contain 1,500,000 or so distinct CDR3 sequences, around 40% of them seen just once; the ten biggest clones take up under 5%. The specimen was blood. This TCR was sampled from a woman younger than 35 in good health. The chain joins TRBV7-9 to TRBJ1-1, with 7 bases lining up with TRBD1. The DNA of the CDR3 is TGTGCCAGCAGCCCCCGGGGTGGGACAGTCTACACTGAAGCTTTCTTT. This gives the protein CASSPRGGTVYTEAFF.